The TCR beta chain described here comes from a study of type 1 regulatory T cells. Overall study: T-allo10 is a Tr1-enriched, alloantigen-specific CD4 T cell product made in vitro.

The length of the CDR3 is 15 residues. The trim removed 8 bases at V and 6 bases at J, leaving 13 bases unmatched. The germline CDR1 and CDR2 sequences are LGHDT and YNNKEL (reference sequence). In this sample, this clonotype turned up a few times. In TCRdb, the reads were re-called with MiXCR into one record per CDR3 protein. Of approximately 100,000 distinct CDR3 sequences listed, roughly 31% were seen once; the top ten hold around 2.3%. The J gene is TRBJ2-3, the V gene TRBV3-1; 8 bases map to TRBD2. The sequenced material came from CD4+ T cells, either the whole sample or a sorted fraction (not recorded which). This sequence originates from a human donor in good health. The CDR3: CASRSAGEDGDTQYF. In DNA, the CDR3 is TGTGCCAGCCGATCAGCGGGAGAGGACGGGGATACGCAGTATTTT.